This T cell receptor beta chain was identified during a study of CD8+ T cells in alopecia areata. Study results and limitations: Expanded CD8+ clones among the top 100, and scalp clonality, were significantly decreased by tofacitinib.

The V gene lost 0 bases and the J gene lost 11 bases, with 22 bases spanning the gap. Germline V gene lookup returns CDR1 MGHRA and CDR2 YSYEKL. The CDR3 sequence is 16 residues long. This sample's treatment: oral pan-JAK inhibitor, 5-10 mg twice daily. RNA, once extracted, was reverse transcribed into cDNA for use as the sequencing template. Produced via immunoSEQ multiplex PCR; TCRdb's table is partial and in-frame only. The table records under 150,000 clones, more than 45% of them present only once. About this clone itself: Its antigen is unidentified.

The sequence came from a human donor with alopecia areata. The rearrangement joins TRBV4-1 to TRBJ1-1; D is possibly TRBD1 (6 bases). The specimen was CD4+ T cells sorted from blood, collected at week 4, from a patient treated with tofacitinib. DNA for the CDR3: TGCGCCAGCAGCCAAGAGTACGGGGGGCGAGCCGATGCGGCTTTCTTT. Translation: CASSQEYGGRADAAFF.